A single sample is the source of the 8 T cell receptor beta chains below, sequenced in a study of vaccination effects on CD4 cells after COVID-19. Using viral peptide pools, the ViraFEST assay grew out antigen-specific CD4+ T cells prior to sequencing. Culture proceeded for 10 days, and CD4+ T cells were then isolated. None of the vaccinated had previously contracted SARS-CoV-2, and their nucleocapsid antibodies tested negative. Data came from immunoSEQ multiplex PCR; TCRdb stores just in-frame clones and leaves some out. The repertoire holds approximately 70,000 clones, under 85% seen once, with less than 3% in the top ten. No antigens are known for them. The specimen comprised CD4+ T cells from PBMCs cultured with HCoV-NL63 spike peptides, sampled before COVID-19 vaccination. The receptors derive from a human donor who received a COVID-19 vaccine.

The chain recombines TRBV5-1 with TRBJ2-5; D gene unclear. The CDR3 runs to 14 residues. The germline gives CDR1 SGHRS, CDR2 YFSETQ. Trimming cost V 4 bases and J 2 bases, with 12 bases left between them. The CDR3 bases are TGCGCCAGCAGCGCCCCACCCCTACAAGAGACCCAGTACTTC. This sequence encodes CASSAPPLQETQYF.

The V gene is TRBV7-2, the J gene TRBJ2-3; D is ambiguous. Per the germline V gene, CDR1 is SGHTA and CDR2 is FQGNSA. Trimming pared 1 base from V and 4 bases from J, leaving 6 bases between. This CDR3 has 13 residues. The CDR3 coding sequence is TGTGCCAGCAGCTTAGTCCGCGCAGATACGCAGTATTTT. This sequence encodes CASSLVRADTQYF.

The chain couples TRBV25-1 to TRBJ1-4, with 11 bases lining up with TRBD1. This CDR3 region has 16 residues. The germline V gene encodes CDR1 MGHDK and CDR2 SYGVNS. J was trimmed by 3 bases and V by 4 bases; bases with no gene match: 4. The CDR3 bases are TGTGCCAGCAGTGTAGGGACAGGGGGGGCTAATGAAAAACTGTTTTTT. It encodes CASSVGTGGANEKLFF.

This chain uses TRBV6-1 with TRBJ1-5; the D gene is possibly TRBD1 (5 bases). V lost 0 bases and J lost 3, with 6 bases in between. The V gene's germline CDR1 is MNHNS and CDR2 SASEGT. This CDR3 spans 14 amino acids. The CDR3 region is CASSEAGDNQPQHF. The CDR3 DNA reads as TGTGCCAGCAGTGAAGCGGGGGACAATCAGCCCCAGCATTTT.

V is TRBV5-1 and J is TRBJ2-1, with 9 bases matching TRBD2. Germline trimming cut 6 bases from V and 0 bases from J; bases unmatched to any gene: 13. Per germline, CDR1 SGHRS and CDR2 YFSETQ. The CDR3 spans 18 residues. CDR3: CASTPGLAGKSSYNEQFF. The CDR3 nucleotides read TGCGCCAGCACCCCGGGGCTAGCGGGAAAAAGCTCCTACAATGAGCAGTTCTTC.

The chain is built from TRBV5-1 and TRBJ2-2; TRBD1 matches at 7 bases. Losses at the gene ends were 2 bases for V and 0 bases for J; bases not matched to a gene: 1. The CDR3 covers 15 residues. From germline, CDR1 is SGHRS and CDR2 YFSETQ. The CDR3 DNA follows: TGCGCCAGCAGCTTCGACAGGGCGAACACCGGGGAGCTGTTTTTT. It encodes CASSFDRANTGELFF.

This clone appeared once. V gene TRBV6-5 combines with J gene TRBJ2-3; D perhaps matches TRBD2 (5 bases). There are 15 residues in the CDR3. Germline loops: CDR1 MNHEY, CDR2 SVGAGI. The V gene lost 0 bases and the J gene lost 4 bases, with 11 bases spanning the gap. CDR3 DNA sequence: TGTGCCAGCAGTTACTCGAGGTCCGGGGCAGATACGCAGTATTTT. Amino acid sequence: CASSYSRSGADTQYF.

The chain uses TRBV6-2 or TRBV6-3 and TRBJ2-1; D is uncertain. Germline loops: CDR1 MNHEY, CDR2 SVGEGT. The CDR3 spans 13 residues. Trimming left V 3 bases short and J 2 bases short, with 5 bases between. CDR3 in amino acids: CASSYGAYNEQFF. CDR3 coding DNA: TGTGCCAGCAGTTATGGCGCCTACAATGAGCAGTTCTTC.